The T cell receptor beta chain described here comes from a study of blood T cell repertoires in COVID-19. Study information: T cells, B-cell-depleted T cells, or PBMCs supplied cDNA or gDNA.

About this clone: Germline and junction disagree at one end, which may indicate a read error.

This table comes from immunoSEQ multiplex PCR, and its TCRdb copy is limited to in-frame clones, with some not included. Of some 330,000 clones in the sample, 80% to 90% are singletons; the top ten hold over 4.5%. CDR3 length equals 14 residues. Germline lookup yields CDR1 LNHNV and CDR2 YYDKDF (reference sequence). Sequencing was carried out using PBMCs or T cells enriched from blood (not recorded which). V usage is TRBV15 and J usage is TRBJ1-1; D is ambiguous. The receptor was derived from a young man who had recovered from COVID-19. The CDR3 protein is CAASFLGSGTEAFF. The CDR3 coding sequence is TGTGCCGCCAGCTTTCTGGGTTCGGGCACTGAAGCTTTCTTT. Variable domain in full (rest from reference TRBV15 and TRBJ1-1): DAMVIQNPRYQVTQFGKPVTLSCSQTLNHNVMYWYQQKSSQAPKLLFHYYDKDFNNEADTPDNFQSRRPNTSFCFLDIRSPGLGDTAMYLCAASFLGSGTEAFFGQGTRLTVV.